This T cell receptor (beta chain) was recorded in a study of T cell responses to AZD1222 COVID-19 vaccine. V was pared by 5 bases and J by 2 bases, with 1 base of the junction left unmatched. The CDR3 loop spans 15 amino acids. CDR1 SGHNT and CDR2 YENEEA come from the germline V gene. Using immunoSEQ multiplex PCR, the repertoire was profiled, and TCRdb retains in-frame clones only, with some absent. This sample has fewer than 200,000 clones, with around 88% found just once. The V and J genes are TRBV11-3 and TRBJ2-6; 9 bases match TRBD1. The sequencing used peripheral blood, collected 28 days after the second AZD1222 dose. The receptor was isolated from an adult who received the AZD1222 COVID-19 vaccine. CDR3: CASSHRGPGANVLTF. CDR3 bases: TGTGCCAGCAGCCACAGGGGGCCTGGGGCCAACGTCCTGACTTTC.